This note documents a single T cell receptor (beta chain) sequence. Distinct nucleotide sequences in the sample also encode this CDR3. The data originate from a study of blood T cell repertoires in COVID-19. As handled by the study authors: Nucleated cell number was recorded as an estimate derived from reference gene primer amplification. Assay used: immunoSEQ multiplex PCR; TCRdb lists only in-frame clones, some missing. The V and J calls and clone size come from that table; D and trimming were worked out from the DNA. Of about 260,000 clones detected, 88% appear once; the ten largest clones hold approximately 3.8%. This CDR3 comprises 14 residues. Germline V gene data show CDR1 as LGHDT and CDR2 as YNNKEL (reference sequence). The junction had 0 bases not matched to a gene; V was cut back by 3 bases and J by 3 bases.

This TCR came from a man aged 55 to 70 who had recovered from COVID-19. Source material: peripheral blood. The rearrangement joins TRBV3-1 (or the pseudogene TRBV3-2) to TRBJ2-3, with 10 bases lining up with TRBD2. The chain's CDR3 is CASSQGLATDTQYF. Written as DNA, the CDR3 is TGTGCCAGCAGCCAGGGACTAGCGACAGATACGCAGTATTTT.